This TCR beta chain is from a study of T cells in Graves' hyperthyroidism and ophthalmopathy. Study results and caveats: Within blood appeared most thyroid clonotypes that had expanded above 0.001.

Graves' hyperthyroidism was deemed stable absent ophthalmopathy progression within 18 months. Authors of the study amplified TCR beta CDR3 regions from RNA transcripts. TCR CDR3 regions were first amplified by RT-PCR with HTBI primers. TCRdb used MiXCR to reprocess the multiplex PCR reads, holding one entry per CDR3 protein. The repertoire holds 400,000 to 550,000 distinct CDR3 sequences, with approximately 15% as singletons. The V end was cut by 4 bases, the J end by 0 bases, with 18 bases between. The germline V gene has CDR1 LGHDT and CDR2 YNNKEL (reference sequence). The CDR3 runs 17 residues. In its sample, this clonotype was seen many times. Its antigen is still unknown.

The sequencing input was blood. The V call is TRBV3-1, the J call TRBJ1-2; weak D call: TRBD1 (6 bases). The source of this sequence is a woman aged 18-35 years with Graves' hyperthyroidism. Written as DNA, the CDR3 is TGTGCCAGCAGCCCCCCGGGACAACGGCCTACTAACTATGGCTACACCTTC. Translating gives CASSPPGQRPTNYGYTF. Combining the CDR3 with reference TRBV3-1 and TRBJ1-2 gives the whole variable domain DTAVSQTPKYLVTQMGNDKSIKCEQNLGHDTMYWYKQDSKKFLKIMFSYNNKELIINETVPNRFSPKSPDKAHLNLHINSLELGDSAVYFCASSPPGQRPTNYGYTFGSGTRLTVV.